This passage covers 2 T cell receptor beta chains from one sample sequenced in a study of blood T cell repertoires in COVID-19. Clones were read by immunoSEQ multiplex PCR, and TCRdb kept only the in-frame ones, dropping some. Of about 74,000 clones listed, approximately 80% were seen once; the top ten hold roughly a sixth. The specimen was peripheral blood. The receptors come from a human donor in a cohort sampled during active COVID-19.

This chain joins TRBV12-5 and TRBJ2-4; the match to TRBD2 covers 11 bases. The germline gives CDR1 LGHNT, CDR2 FRNRAP. The CDR3 is 17 amino acids. V shed 6 bases, J shed 3 bases, and the junction held 10 bases outside the gene matches. CDR3 loop: CASGPALTSGNKNIQYF. The CDR3 DNA is TGTGCTAGTGGCCCAGCATTGACTAGCGGGAACAAAAACATTCAGTACTTC. The whole variable domain, filled in from reference TRBV12-5 and TRBJ2-4, reads DARVTQTPRHKVTEMGQEVTMRCQPILGHNTVFWYRQTMMQGLELLAYFRNRAPLDDSGMPKDRFSAEMPDATLATLKIQPSEPRDSAVYFCASGPALTSGNKNIQYFGAGTRLSVL.

The genes are TRBV2 and TRBJ2-7; 12 bases are a match to TRBD1. The length of the CDR3 is 13 residues. Losses at the gene ends were 9 bases for V and 7 bases for J; bases not matched to a gene: 7. Germline V gives CDR1 SNHLY, CDR2 FYNNEI. In nucleotides, the CDR3 is TGTGCCAGAACCGGGACAGGGGGCGGGGAGCAGTACTTC. Its protein product is CARTGTGGGEQYF.